This passage covers 26 T cell receptor beta chains from one sample sequenced in a study of cytomegalovirus exposure and HLA in healthy donors. The PCR ran on 60 Vbeta and 13 Jbeta primers. The protocol was immunoSEQ multiplex PCR, while the TCRdb copy is restricted to in-frame clones and leaves out a portion. The repertoire consists of approximately 100,000 clones, with 75% to 85% occurring once and the leading ten covering 4.1%. The sequencing sample was made of PBMCs. The receptors originated from a female donor in good health and CMV-seropositive.

V gene TRBV6-5 combines with J gene TRBJ2-4, with D possibly being TRBD1 (6 bases). The CDR3 covers 15 residues. Germline CDR1 reads MNHEY; CDR2 reads SVGAGI. Trimming shortened V by 6 bases and J by 8 bases, and 20 bases separated the two germline ends. The DNA of the CDR3 is TGTGCCAGCAGCCTAGGAGCAGTAGACAGGCACATTCAGTACTTC. Its protein is CASSLGAVDRHIQYF.

For the CDR3, the DNA is TGCGCCAGCAGCCTGGGGACAAGTAGCAATCAGCCCCAGCATTTT. Its protein is CASSLGTSSNQPQHF. The chain joins TRBV5-1 to TRBJ1-5; possibly TRBD1 for D (6 bases). This CDR3 is 15 amino acids long. The germline CDR1 and CDR2 sequences are SGHRS and YFSETQ. V lost 4 bases to trimming and J lost 0 bases, with 11 bases between them.

The chain uses TRBV5-1 and TRBJ1-1; TRBD1 aligns across 7 bases. CDR3 length: 14 residues. V shed 4 bases, J shed 5 bases, and the junction held 8 bases outside the gene matches. CDR1 is SGHRS, CDR2 YFSETQ, per germline. The CDR3 region has the DNA TGCGCCAGCAGCCTGACAGGGAGTAGGACTGAAGCTTTCTTT. Translating it yields CASSLTGSRTEAFF.

This sequence joins TRBV9 and TRBJ2-3; 9 positions match TRBD2. Germline CDR1 and CDR2: SGDLS and YYNGEE. The J segment lost 2 bases and the V segment lost 0 bases, leaving 1 base of the junction unmatched. The CDR3 runs 15 residues. CDR3 bases: TGTGCCAGCAGCGTAGTAGCGGGGGCCACAGATACGCAGTATTTT. Residues: CASSVVAGATDTQYF.

The chain links TRBV6-5 to TRBJ2-7; 8 positions match TRBD2. Germline CDR1 is MNHEY and CDR2 is SVGAGI. CDR3 length: 14 residues. The V and J ends lost 6 bases and 1 base, in that order; junction bases with no gene match: 5. CDR3 residues: CASSQSGSSYEQYF. CDR3 in DNA: TGTGCCAGCAGCCAGAGCGGGAGTTCCTACGAGCAGTACTTC.

V is TRBV5-1 and J is TRBJ1-6; D perhaps matches TRBD1 (6 bases). This CDR3 is built from 15 residues. V was clipped by 2 bases and J by 9 bases, with 15 bases between them. Germline V gene data show CDR1 as SGHRS and CDR2 as YFSETQ. The DNA for the CDR3 is TGCGCCAGCAGCTTTAAGGGGGATGCGATTTCACCCCTCCACTTT. As protein: CASSFKGDAISPLHF.

This chain connects TRBV6-1 to TRBJ1-5; D may be TRBD1 (5 bases). V lost 3 bases and J 0 bases, leaving 15 bases between the germline ends. Per the germline V gene, CDR1 is MNHNS and CDR2 is SASEGT. The CDR3 has 17 residues. CDR3 amino acids: CASSERRRGSSNQPQHF. The CDR3 region has the DNA TGTGCCAGCAGTGAGCGACGGAGGGGTTCTAGCAATCAGCCCCAGCATTTT.

The chain uses TRBV30 and TRBJ1-3; D is unresolved. The CDR3 contains 12 residues. The germline V and J ends were trimmed by 0 bases and 3 bases, with 3 bases remaining between them. Germline-derived CDR1 and CDR2 are GTSNPN and SVGIG (reference sequence). The CDR3: CAWSVLGNTIYF. The CDR3 DNA reads as TGTGCCTGGAGTGTACTTGGAAACACCATATATTTT.

The rearrangement uses TRBV27 and TRBJ1-3; D call uncertain. V shed 2 bases and J shed 0 bases, with 11 bases lying between them. The CDR3 extends over 16 amino acids. Germline lookup yields CDR1 MNHEY and CDR2 SMNVEV (reference sequence). The chain's CDR3 is CASSLGRGSSGNTIYF. CDR3 coding DNA: TGTGCCAGCAGTTTAGGGCGTGGGAGCTCTGGAAACACCATATATTTT.

The gene calls are TRBV7-9 and TRBJ2-5, with TRBD1 identical over 7 bases. Trimming cost V 6 bases and J 1 base; bases outside gene matches: 8. The CDR3 consists of 15 residues. Per germline, CDR1 SEHNR and CDR2 FQNEAQ (reference sequence). DNA of the CDR3: TGTGCCAGCAGTCGGGGACAGAGTTTCCAAGAGACCCAGTACTTC. Its translation: CASSRGQSFQETQYF.

This sequence joins TRBV29-1 and TRBJ2-3; 9 bases agree with TRBD2. Germline-derived CDR1 and CDR2 are SQVTM and ANQGSEA. Trimming at V came to 3 bases and at J to 0 bases, leaving 1 base not matched to a gene. This CDR3 contains 14 residues. The CDR3 DNA sequence: TGCAGCGTTGATAGCGGGAGAAGCACAGATACGCAGTATTTT. This sequence encodes CSVDSGRSTDTQYF.

The chain has TRBV2 and TRBJ2-7; 11 bases are shared with TRBD2. Germline CDR1 SNHLY, CDR2 FYNNEI. Germline trimming cut 7 bases from V and 3 bases from J; bases unmatched to any gene: 5. The CDR3 has 14 amino acids. The CDR3 region is CASKAGTSGYEQYF. The DNA for the CDR3 is TGTGCCAGCAAGGCAGGGACTAGCGGCTACGAGCAGTACTTC.

The chain carries TRBV18 and TRBJ2-3; possible D gene TRBD2, 5 bases. Trimming removed 1 base from V and 1 base from J, with 12 bases in between. Germline loops: CDR1 KGHSH, CDR2 LQKENI. The CDR3 is 16 residues long. CDR3 loop: CASSPQALGGTDTQYF. The CDR3 bases are TGTGCCAGCTCACCACAAGCCCTCGGGGGCACAGATACGCAGTATTTT.

Details on this clone: One end of the junction is discordant with germline, which a read error may explain. The chain employs TRBV7-9 and TRBJ1-1, with D uncertain. The CDR3 has 13 residues. Germline values: CDR1 SEHNR, CDR2 FQNEAQ (reference sequence). The CDR3 coding sequence is TGTTCCAGCAGTTCGGGTTTGAACACTGAAGCTTTCTTT. It yields the protein CSSSSGLNTEAFF.

The chain couples TRBV13 to TRBJ2-1; 12 bases map to TRBD2. This CDR3 has 15 residues. V shed 4 bases and J 7 bases; nucleotides not matched to a gene: 5. Germline CDR1 PRHDT, CDR2 FYEKMQ (reference sequence). CDR3 in DNA: TGTGCCAGCAGCTCGCGACTAGCGGGAGAGAATGAGCAGTTCTTC. This sequence encodes CASSSRLAGENEQFF.

The chain recombines TRBV18 with TRBJ1-1; D possibly corresponds to TRBD1 (5 bases). This CDR3 is built from 14 residues. Germline CDR1 and CDR2: KGHSH and LQKENI. V was shortened by 6 bases and J by 1 base, with 12 bases between the two germline ends. The chain's CDR3 is CASSFDGGNTEAFF. The CDR3 DNA reads TGTGCCAGCTCCTTCGACGGGGGGAACACTGAAGCTTTCTTT.

This chain uses TRBV19 with TRBJ1-4; D unclear. The CDR3 consists of 15 residues. Per the germline V gene, CDR1 is LNHDA and CDR2 is SQIVND (reference sequence). Trimming shortened V by 4 bases and J by 1 base, and 10 bases separated the two germline ends. CDR3 region: CASSTRGRTNEKLFF. CDR3 coding DNA: TGTGCCAGTAGTACCCGGGGTCGAACTAATGAAAAACTGTTTTTT.

V is TRBV7-8 and J is TRBJ1-4, with D unclear. Trimming left V 3 bases short and J 8 bases short, with 19 bases between. Germline-derived CDR1 and CDR2 are SGHVS and FQNEAQ. CDR3 length: 16 amino acids. The CDR3 reads CASSFVFPAPGEKLFF. CDR3 sequence (DNA): TGTGCCAGCAGCTTTGTTTTTCCGGCCCCGGGGGAAAAACTGTTTTTT.

The chain joins TRBV2 to TRBJ2-4; 8 positions agree with TRBD1. This CDR3 has 12 amino acids. Germline V lookup: CDR1 SNHLY, CDR2 FYNNEI. The V and J ends lost 8 bases and 7 bases, in that order; junction bases with no gene match: 4. CDR3 sequence (DNA): TGTGCCAGCCAGGACAGGGTCAACATTCAGTACTTC. Translating gives CASQDRVNIQYF.

The V and J genes are TRBV11-2 and TRBJ2-3; no reliable D call. The CDR3 sequence is 14 residues long. Germline-derived CDR1 and CDR2 are SGHAT and FQNNGV. V was shortened by 0 bases and J by 0 bases, with 4 bases between the two germline ends. CDR3 region: CASSLDISTDTQYF. For the CDR3, the DNA is TGTGCCAGCAGCTTAGACATTAGCACAGATACGCAGTATTTT.

V usage is TRBV28 and J usage is TRBJ1-2; the match to TRBD1 covers 9 bases. V was pared by 6 bases and J by 4 bases, with 9 bases of the junction left unmatched. Germline V gives CDR1 MDHEN, CDR2 SYDVKM. This CDR3 contains 15 residues. DNA for the CDR3: TGTGCCAGCAGCCGAAGGACAGGGGTGGGCTATGGCTACACCTTC. This gives the protein CASSRRTGVGYGYTF.

As concerns this clone: An end of the junction differs from the germline gene, which may be a read error. DNA for the CDR3: TGTTCCAGCAGCAAGGGACAGGGTTTGGGGGATCAGCCCCAGCATTTT. This gives the protein CSSSKGQGLGDQPQHF. The chain links TRBV7-9 to TRBJ1-5; 9 nucleotides line up with TRBD1. The CDR3 has 16 amino acids. Germline V gene sequence: CDR1 SEHNR, CDR2 FQNEAQ (reference sequence).

This clone has only a few counts. The V and J genes are TRBV19 and TRBJ1-1; TRBD1 matches 8 bases. The germline CDR1 and CDR2 sequences are LNHDA and SQIVND (reference sequence). The junction had 10 bases not matched to a gene; V was cut back by 11 bases and J by 2 bases. The CDR3 is 14 amino acids. In DNA, the CDR3 is TGTGCCTCCCGAGACAGGGGAAAAAACACTGAAGCTTTCTTT. This sequence encodes CASRDRGKNTEAFF.

This chain connects TRBV19 to TRBJ1-6; D may be TRBD1 (6 bases). Per the germline V gene, CDR1 is LNHDA and CDR2 is SQIVND (reference sequence). This CDR3 contains 16 residues. V lost 5 bases and J 6 bases, leaving 17 bases between the germline ends. CDR3 sequence reads: CASSVNRVRGNSPLHF. The CDR3, as DNA: TGTGCCAGTAGTGTCAACAGGGTCCGTGGTAATTCACCCCTCCACTTT.

This clone was observed a single time. V and J are TRBV7-8 and TRBJ1-6; 7 positions match TRBD1. After removal of 3 bases from V and 6 bases from J, the junction contained 2 bases not matched to a gene. This CDR3 is built from 14 residues. CDR1 SGHVS and CDR2 FQNEAQ come from the germline V gene. CDR3 residues: CASSLTGTNSPLHF. CDR3 coding DNA: TGTGCCAGCAGCTTGACAGGGACTAATTCACCCCTCCACTTT.

This chain connects TRBV28 to TRBJ2-7; D might be TRBD1 (6 bases). The CDR3 totals 12 residues. Germline V CDR1 and CDR2: MDHEN, SYDVKM. Deletions cut 4 bases from V and 9 bases from J, with 13 bases between. CDR3 in DNA: TGTGCCAGCAGTTCCCCTGGGGGCGGGCAGTACTTC. Amino acid sequence: CASSSPGGGQYF.